This record concerns one T cell receptor beta chain sequence. Its antigen is unidentified. Germline V lookup: CDR1 SGHRS, CDR2 YFSETQ. Trimming pared 5 bases from V and 8 bases from J, leaving 20 bases between. The CDR3 has 16 amino acids. Around 9.8 x 10^4 TCR templates were measured in each sample. Profiled with immunoSEQ multiplex PCR; TCRdb holds only in-frame clones, not every one. The sample includes around 100,000 clones, more than 90% of them seen just once. The sample originates from a study of siplizumab effects on memory and regulatory T cells. General observations from the study: Controls showed an average of 26.9% Treg-derived mappable alloreactive CD4+ clones, while siplizumab showed nearly 70%. Unstimulated naive T cells seemed to show more diversity than memory cells did, and they also seemed to be among the major contributors to the alloresponse.

This receptor was obtained from a human donor in good health. The sample was CD4+ T cells sorted from blood. The genes are TRBV5-1 and TRBJ1-6; possibly TRBD1 for D (5 bases). CDR3 nucleotide sequence: TGCGCCAGCAGATCCTCCGGGACTCCGGGAGATTCACCCCTCCACTTT. The encoded protein is CASRSSGTPGDSPLHF.